Listed below are T cell receptor beta chains from one sample, sequenced in a study of blood T cells in healthy people across ages. TCRdb recomputed calls from the 5' RACE reads with MiXCR, one row per CDR3 protein. The table lists 750,000 to 850,000 distinct CDR3 sequences, roughly 25% of them singletons. These data were also filed under a second study, of T cells of mothers and their children.

The sequenced sample was blood. The receptors were gathered from a boy between 10 and 17 years old in good health. Both conserved end residues are part of each CDR3. D genes are given only for firm matches. Where a row states a size, it is once, few, many or the class of an expanded clone; other rows omit it.

clone size: .; D gene: .; V gene: TRBV20-1; CDR3 length: 15; J gene: TRBJ1-5; CDR3 DNA: TGCAGTGCTACCAACAAGCAACTAAGCAATCAGCCCCAGCATTTT; CDR3 protein: CSATNKQLSNQPQHF
clone size: .; D gene: .; V gene: TRBV12-3/TRBV12-4; CDR3 length: 12; J gene: TRBJ2-1; CDR3 DNA: TGTGCCAGCAGAAAGACCTACAATGAGCAGTTCTTC; CDR3 protein: CASRKTYNEQFF
clone size: .; D gene: .; V gene: TRBV5-6; CDR3 length: 15; J gene: TRBJ1-4; CDR3 DNA: TGTGCCAGCAGCGCCCGTGTTGCAACTAATGAAAAACTGTTTTTT; CDR3 protein: CASSARVATNEKLFF
clone size: .; D gene: .; V gene: TRBV20-1; CDR3 length: 16; J gene: TRBJ2-1; CDR3 DNA: TGCAGTGCTAGAGATTGGACGGGAAGGTCCTACAATGAGCAGTTCTTC; CDR3 protein: CSARDWTGRSYNEQFF
clone size: .; D gene: .; V gene: TRBV29-1; CDR3 length: 13; J gene: TRBJ1-1; CDR3 DNA: TGCAGCGTTACCTCGGGGATGAACACTGAAGCTTTCTTT; CDR3 protein: CSVTSGMNTEAFF
clone size: .; D gene: TRBD2; V gene: TRBV5-1; CDR3 length: 17; J gene: TRBJ2-7; CDR3 DNA: TGCGCCAGCAGCTTCGGGACTAGCGGAATCTCCTACGGAAAGCAGTACTTC; CDR3 protein: CASSFGTSGISYGKQYF
clone size: .; D gene: .; V gene: TRBV18; CDR3 length: 14; J gene: TRBJ1-4; CDR3 DNA: TGTGCCAGCTCACCACGTACAGGCCTTGAAAAACTGTTTTTT; CDR3 protein: CASSPRTGLEKLFF
clone size: .; D gene: .; V gene: TRBV18; CDR3 length: 12; J gene: TRBJ2-4; CDR3 DNA: TGTGCCAGCTCACCAGAGGGAAACATTCAGTACTTC; CDR3 protein: CASSPEGNIQYF
clone size: .; D gene: TRBD1; V gene: TRBV29-1; CDR3 length: 13; J gene: TRBJ2-7; CDR3 DNA: TGCAGCGCCGGGCAGGGGGCAACATACGAGCAGTACTTC; CDR3 protein: CSAGQGATYEQYF
clone size: few; D gene: TRBD2; V gene: TRBV7-2; CDR3 length: 15; J gene: TRBJ2-1; CDR3 DNA: TGTGCCAGCAGACTAGCGGGAAGCATCTACAATGAGCAGTTCTTC; CDR3 protein: CASRLAGSIYNEQFF
clone size: many; D gene: .; V gene: TRBV6-2/TRBV6-3; CDR3 length: 14; J gene: TRBJ1-4; CDR3 DNA: TGTGCCAGCAGCCAAGTTACAACTAATGAAAAACTGTTTTTT; CDR3 protein: CASSQVTTNEKLFF
clone size: few; D gene: .; V gene: TRBV7-6; CDR3 length: 13; J gene: TRBJ2-1; CDR3 DNA: TGTGCCAGCAGGGGGATGGGGGACAATGAGCAGTTCTTC; CDR3 protein: CASRGMGDNEQFF
clone size: few; D gene: .; V gene: TRBV20-1; CDR3 length: 12; J gene: TRBJ1-4; CDR3 DNA: TGCAGTGCCCGACAGAAAAATGAAAAACTGTTTTTT; CDR3 protein: CSARQKNEKLFF
clone size: few; D gene: .; V gene: TRBV29-1; CDR3 length: 13; J gene: TRBJ2-7; CDR3 DNA: TGCGGCGCCGTAGACAGGAATTATTACGAGCAGTACTTC; CDR3 protein: CGAVDRNYYEQYF
clone size: .; D gene: .; V gene: TRBV3-1; CDR3 length: 15; J gene: TRBJ2-6; CDR3 DNA: TGTGCCAGCAGCCGGTCTGGGGCTGGGGCCAACGTCCTGACTTTC; CDR3 protein: CASSRSGAGANVLTF
clone size: .; D gene: .; V gene: TRBV29-1; CDR3 length: 12; J gene: TRBJ1-2; CDR3 DNA: TGCAGCGTGGGACGGATGGACTATGGCTACACCTTC; CDR3 protein: CSVGRMDYGYTF
clone size: .; D gene: .; V gene: TRBV5-6; CDR3 length: 16; J gene: TRBJ1-4; CDR3 DNA: TGTGCCAGCAGCCCGGGAGAGGGGGCAACTAATGAAAAACTGTTTTTT; CDR3 protein: CASSPGEGATNEKLFF
clone size: few; D gene: .; V gene: TRBV7-2; CDR3 length: 15; J gene: TRBJ1-2; CDR3 DNA: TGTGCCAGCAGCCCAAGTGGGCCCGCGAACTATGGCTACACCTTC; CDR3 protein: CASSPSGPANYGYTF
clone size: .; D gene: TRBD2; V gene: TRBV9; CDR3 length: 16; J gene: TRBJ2-3; CDR3 DNA: TGTGCCAGCAGCGCCCCACTAGCGGGAGGGACAGATACGCAGTATTTT; CDR3 protein: CASSAPLAGGTDTQYF
clone size: .; D gene: .; V gene: TRBV11-2; CDR3 length: 14; J gene: TRBJ2-5; CDR3 DNA: TGTGCCAGCAGCTCTCCTAGCCCTCAAGAGACCCAGTACTTC; CDR3 protein: CASSSPSPQETQYF
clone size: .; D gene: .; V gene: TRBV7-7; CDR3 length: 14; J gene: TRBJ2-2; CDR3 DNA: TGTGCTAGCAGCCACAGGACAAACACCGGGGAGCTGTTTTTT; CDR3 protein: CASSHRTNTGELFF
clone size: .; D gene: TRBD1; V gene: TRBV9; CDR3 length: 15; J gene: TRBJ1-1; CDR3 DNA: TGTGCCAGCAGCGTAGTCGGGACAGGGCTCCCGGAAGCTTTCTTT; CDR3 protein: CASSVVGTGLPEAFF
clone size: many; D gene: .; V gene: TRBV6-1; CDR3 length: 18; J gene: TRBJ2-5; CDR3 DNA: TGTGCCAGCAGTGAGGGTCTGGGTTGGACTCTTCTCCAAGAGACCCAGTACTTC; CDR3 protein: CASSEGLGWTLLQETQYF
clone size: .; D gene: .; V gene: TRBV5-6; CDR3 length: 13; J gene: TRBJ2-7; CDR3 DNA: TGTGCCAGCAGCCCAGGGGGGGCCCTCGAGCAGTACTTC; CDR3 protein: CASSPGGALEQYF
clone size: .; D gene: .; V gene: TRBV20-1; CDR3 length: 15; J gene: TRBJ2-1; CDR3 DNA: TGCAGTGCTAGAGCCTTGGGCCCTCAACACAATGAGCAGTTCTTC; CDR3 protein: CSARALGPQHNEQFF
clone size: few; D gene: .; V gene: TRBV12-3/TRBV12-4; CDR3 length: 13; J gene: TRBJ2-6; CDR3 DNA: TGTGCCCGCAGTCCGTCTGGGGCCAACGTCCTGACTTTC; CDR3 protein: CARSPSGANVLTF
clone size: .; D gene: .; V gene: TRBV29-1; CDR3 length: 13; J gene: TRBJ2-3; CDR3 DNA: TGCAGCGTTGCTCAAGTTAGCACAGATACGCAGTATTTT; CDR3 protein: CSVAQVSTDTQYF
clone size: .; D gene: .; V gene: TRBV11-1; CDR3 length: 13; J gene: TRBJ1-1; CDR3 DNA: TGTGCCAGCAGCCGGGGGGCGCGGACTGAAGCTTTCTTT; CDR3 protein: CASSRGARTEAFF
clone size: .; D gene: .; V gene: TRBV11-2; CDR3 length: 16; J gene: TRBJ2-5; CDR3 DNA: TGTGCCAGCAGCGCAGGCATTAGCGGCGACCAAGAGACCCAGTACTTC; CDR3 protein: CASSAGISGDQETQYF
clone size: .; D gene: .; V gene: TRBV28; CDR3 length: 13; J gene: TRBJ2-1; CDR3 DNA: TGTGCCAGCAGCCCCGGAGGGATCAATGAGCAGTTCTTC; CDR3 protein: CASSPGGINEQFF
clone size: .; D gene: .; V gene: TRBV6-5; CDR3 length: 14; J gene: TRBJ1-2; CDR3 DNA: TGTGCCAGCAGTTACGAGAGGAAGAACTATGGCTACACCTTC; CDR3 protein: CASSYERKNYGYTF
clone size: .; D gene: .; V gene: TRBV29-1; CDR3 length: 12; J gene: TRBJ1-1; CDR3 DNA: TGCAGCGTTGATGAGGAAGGGCAGAAAGCTTTCTTT; CDR3 protein: CSVDEEGQKAFF
clone size: few; D gene: .; V gene: TRBV6-2/TRBV6-3; CDR3 length: 14; J gene: TRBJ2-7; CDR3 DNA: TGTGCCAGCAGTTACCGGCGGGAAGCCGACGAGCAGTACTTC; CDR3 protein: CASSYRREADEQYF
clone size: few; D gene: TRBD1; V gene: TRBV7-2; CDR3 length: 15; J gene: TRBJ2-3; CDR3 DNA: TGTGCCAGCAGCTTAGCGGGACAGGGCACAGATACGCAGTATTTT; CDR3 protein: CASSLAGQGTDTQYF
clone size: .; D gene: .; V gene: TRBV7-9; CDR3 length: 15; J gene: TRBJ1-1; CDR3 DNA: TGTGCCAGCAGCTCCTTCAAGGGGGGCGTCACTGAAGCTTTCTTT; CDR3 protein: CASSSFKGGVTEAFF
clone size: .; D gene: TRBD1; V gene: TRBV29-1; CDR3 length: 12; J gene: TRBJ2-7; CDR3 DNA: TGCAGCGCTCAAGGACAGGGCTACGAGCAGTACTTC; CDR3 protein: CSAQGQGYEQYF
clone size: .; D gene: .; V gene: TRBV7-6; CDR3 length: 12; J gene: TRBJ1-4; CDR3 DNA: TGTGCCAGCAGAAGTACAGGGGAAAAACTGTTTTTT; CDR3 protein: CASRSTGEKLFF
clone size: .; D gene: .; V gene: TRBV13; CDR3 length: 14; J gene: TRBJ1-2; CDR3 DNA: TGTGCCAGCAGCCCCTCGGACGGATCTTATGGCTACACCTTC; CDR3 protein: CASSPSDGSYGYTF
clone size: .; D gene: TRBD2; V gene: TRBV12-3/TRBV12-4; CDR3 length: 15; J gene: TRBJ2-3; CDR3 DNA: TGTGCCAGCAGTTCTAGCGGGGCTAGCGCAGATGCGCAGTATTTT; CDR3 protein: CASSSSGASADAQYF
clone size: few; D gene: .; V gene: TRBV7-9; CDR3 length: 14; J gene: TRBJ1-4; CDR3 DNA: TGTGCCAGCAGCTCAGCCGAGTGGGGTGAAAAACTGTTTTTT; CDR3 protein: CASSSAEWGEKLFF
clone size: few; D gene: .; V gene: TRBV9; CDR3 length: 13; J gene: TRBJ1-2; CDR3 DNA: TGTGCCAGCAGCGCCTCCGAGTCGGAAGGCTACACCTTC; CDR3 protein: CASSASESEGYTF
clone size: few; D gene: TRBD1; V gene: TRBV29-1; CDR3 length: 12; J gene: TRBJ1-2; CDR3 DNA: TGCAGCGTTGATACAGGGGGAAGGGGCTACACCTTC; CDR3 protein: CSVDTGGRGYTF
clone size: .; D gene: .; V gene: TRBV3-1; CDR3 length: 15; J gene: TRBJ2-7; CDR3 DNA: TGTGCCAGCAGCCAAGGTCCAGGGGAGAACTACGAGCAGTACTTC; CDR3 protein: CASSQGPGENYEQYF
clone size: few; D gene: .; V gene: TRBV27; CDR3 length: 15; J gene: TRBJ2-3; CDR3 DNA: TGTGCCAGCAGTTTAATTCTGACAGGCACAGATACGCAGTATTTT; CDR3 protein: CASSLILTGTDTQYF
clone size: .; D gene: .; V gene: TRBV20-1; CDR3 length: 13; J gene: TRBJ2-2; CDR3 DNA: TGCAGTGCTATCCAGCCGGACACCGGGGAGCTGTTTTTT; CDR3 protein: CSAIQPDTGELFF
clone size: .; D gene: TRBD1; V gene: TRBV19; CDR3 length: 13; J gene: TRBJ1-2; CDR3 DNA: TGTGCCAGTAGTCTCGGACAGGAAGATGGCTACACCTTC; CDR3 protein: CASSLGQEDGYTF
clone size: many; D gene: .; V gene: TRBV29-1; CDR3 length: 13; J gene: TRBJ2-5; CDR3 DNA: TGCAGCGTTGAATTAAACAGGGTGGAGACCCAGTACTTC; CDR3 protein: CSVELNRVETQYF
clone size: .; D gene: TRBD1; V gene: TRBV11-2; CDR3 length: 14; J gene: TRBJ2-5; CDR3 DNA: TGTGCCAGCAACATTTGGACAGGGGGGGAGACCCAGTACTTC; CDR3 protein: CASNIWTGGETQYF
clone size: .; D gene: TRBD2; V gene: TRBV20-1; CDR3 length: 15; J gene: TRBJ2-1; CDR3 DNA: TGCAGTGCTAGTCATAGCGGGAGCTCCTACAATGAGCAGTTCTTC; CDR3 protein: CSASHSGSSYNEQFF
clone size: .; D gene: .; V gene: TRBV30; CDR3 length: 10; J gene: TRBJ1-2; CDR3 DNA: TGTGCCTGGAGTGGGACCCCAGAGTCTTTC; CDR3 protein: CAWSGTPESF
clone size: few; D gene: .; V gene: TRBV12-3/TRBV12-4; CDR3 length: 15; J gene: TRBJ2-7; CDR3 DNA: TGTGCCAGCAGTGAGGGGGGTCGGAGCCCCTACGAGCAGTACTTC; CDR3 protein: CASSEGGRSPYEQYF
clone size: few; D gene: TRBD1; V gene: TRBV5-1; CDR3 length: 15; J gene: TRBJ1-3; CDR3 DNA: TGCGCCAGCAGCCGAGGAGGGACAGGAGAAAACACCATATATTTT; CDR3 protein: CASSRGGTGENTIYF